Listed here are 13 T cell receptor beta chains from one sample, sequenced in a study of T-cell memory formation after mild COVID-19. MiXCR was run by TCRdb on the 5' RACE reads, yielding one entry per CDR3 protein. In the table there are around 410,000 distinct CDR3 sequences, 23% of which are singletons. The sample taken for sequencing was PBMCs or a T cell subset sorted from them (not recorded which). The receptors were sampled from an adult woman who had mild COVID-19 (a few samples of this study predate the infection). Cell type and time point are not known.

The rearrangement joins TRBV7-9 to TRBJ2-3; D possibly corresponds to TRBD2 (5 bases). Trimming cost V 3 bases and J 4 bases, with 11 bases left between them. This CDR3 comprises 14 residues. Germline values: CDR1 SEHNR, CDR2 FQNEAQ (reference sequence). The CDR3 DNA reads as TGTGCCAGCAGCTTCCGAGGGTACTCAGATACGCAGTATTTT. This sequence encodes CASSFRGYSDTQYF.

The V gene is TRBV4-3, the J gene TRBJ2-1; 12 positions agree with TRBD2. V trimming: 3 bases; J trimming: 0 bases; junction bases outside the gene matches: 15. The CDR3 consists of 21 residues. Per germline, CDR1 LGHNA and CDR2 YSLEER. CDR3 loop: CASSQSTEASGRALSYNEQFF. DNA for the CDR3: TGCGCCAGCAGCCAGTCGACCGAAGCTAGCGGGAGGGCCCTCTCCTACAATGAGCAGTTCTTC.

The chain joins TRBV12-3 or TRBV12-4 to TRBJ1-2, with 10 bases aligning to TRBD1. The CDR3 totals 13 residues. With V trimmed by 8 bases and J by 6 bases, 6 bases remained unmatched. The CDR3 DNA is TGTGCCAGCTGGCGGGACAGGGGAGATGGCTACACCTTC. Translated, it gives CASWRDRGDGYTF.

The V call is TRBV7-4, the J call TRBJ2-4; TRBD1 matches 7 bases. Germline V gene lookup returns CDR1 SGHVT and CDR2 SQSDAQ. The CDR3 is 18 residues long. J lost 9 bases, V lost 5 bases, and 22 bases had no gene match. This chain's CDR3 is CASSPSPPADEGAGIQYF. Written as DNA, the CDR3 is TGTGCCAGCAGCCCAAGCCCCCCTGCAGACGAGGGGGCGGGCATTCAGTACTTC.

V is TRBV19 and J is TRBJ2-5; 7 bases line up with TRBD2. With 4 bases clipped from V and 3 bases from J, the junction kept 2 bases outside the gene matches. Germline V lookup: CDR1 LNHDA, CDR2 SQIVND (reference sequence). This CDR3 spans 13 amino acids. In nucleotides, the CDR3 is TGTGCCAGTAGTAGGGCGGGAGAAGAGACCCAGTACTTC. Amino acid sequence: CASSRAGEETQYF.

The CDR3 sequence is CASSVVLNQPQHF. CDR3 DNA: TGTGCCAGCAGCGTCGTCCTGAATCAGCCCCAGCATTTT. The chain combines TRBV12-3 or TRBV12-4 with TRBJ1-5; D is unclear. Trimming shortened V by 6 bases and J by 4 bases, and 10 bases separated the two germline ends. The CDR3 runs 13 residues.

The genes are TRBV4-1 and TRBJ1-1, with a possible D match to TRBD1 (6 bases). Germline-derived CDR1 and CDR2 are MGHRA and YSYEKL. The CDR3 sequence is 14 residues long. V lost 0 bases, J lost 5 bases, and 10 bases lay in between. The CDR3 nucleotides are TGCGCCAGCAGCCAAGAAGAGAGGGGGACTGAAGCTTTCTTT. Translation gives CASSQEERGTEAFF.

This rearrangement joins TRBV13 to TRBJ1-2; the D gene is possibly TRBD1 (6 bases). This CDR3 is built from 14 residues. Germline V gene lookup returns CDR1 PRHDT and CDR2 FYEKMQ (reference sequence). Trimming stripped 5 bases from V and 3 bases from J, with 13 bases between. The CDR3 nucleotides are TGTGCCAGCAGCCTTCAGGGGAATCACTATGGCTACACCTTC. It codes for CASSLQGNHYGYTF.

This clonotype was seen a few times. The chain carries TRBV7-6 and TRBJ1-5, with D unclear. Germline V gene sequence: CDR1 SGHVS, CDR2 FNYEAQ. Trimming took off 5 bases at V and 4 bases at J, with 9 bases between the two ends. There are 13 residues in the CDR3. The CDR3 sequence: CASSVHRNQPQHF. CDR3 DNA sequence: TGTGCCAGCAGCGTACACCGGAATCAGCCCCAGCATTTT.

The rearrangement uses TRBV5-1 and TRBJ2-1; the D gene is possibly TRBD1 (5 bases). Trimming took off 0 bases at V and 4 bases at J, with 11 bases between the two ends. CDR3 length: 15 amino acids. CDR1 is SGHRS and CDR2 is YFSETQ in the germline V gene. DNA of the CDR3: TGCGCCAGCAGCTTGGAGGGGAACCTATACAATGAGCAGTTCTTC. Translation gives CASSLEGNLYNEQFF.

In its sample, this clonotype was seen a few times. The J gene is TRBJ2-7, the V gene TRBV10-3; D possibly matches TRBD1 or TRBD2 (6 bases each). The ends were cut back, 11 bases at V and 2 bases at J, with 19 bases in the middle. The germline gives CDR1 ENHRY, CDR2 SYGVKD. The CDR3 runs 14 residues. CDR3 protein: CAVGGGPRTYEQYF. CDR3 bases: TGTGCCGTGGGGGGCGGCCCACGGACCTACGAGCAGTACTTC.

The chain uses TRBV10-3 and TRBJ2-1; D remains unclear. Germline CDR1 and CDR2: ENHRY and SYGVKD. V shed 0 bases and J shed 0 bases, with 6 bases lying between them. The CDR3 loop spans 15 amino acids. CDR3 region: CAISESENSYNEQFF. CDR3 DNA sequence: TGTGCCATCAGTGAGTCGGAGAACTCCTACAATGAGCAGTTCTTC.

The chain is built from TRBV7-2 and TRBJ2-4, with unresolved D. Germline V lookup: CDR1 SGHTA, CDR2 FQGNSA. The length of the CDR3 is 14 residues. Trimming removed 5 bases at V and 3 bases at J, with 11 bases between. The CDR3 spells CASSPVGGKNIQYF. The DNA of the CDR3 is TGTGCCAGCAGCCCCGTCGGTGGCAAAAACATTCAGTACTTC.